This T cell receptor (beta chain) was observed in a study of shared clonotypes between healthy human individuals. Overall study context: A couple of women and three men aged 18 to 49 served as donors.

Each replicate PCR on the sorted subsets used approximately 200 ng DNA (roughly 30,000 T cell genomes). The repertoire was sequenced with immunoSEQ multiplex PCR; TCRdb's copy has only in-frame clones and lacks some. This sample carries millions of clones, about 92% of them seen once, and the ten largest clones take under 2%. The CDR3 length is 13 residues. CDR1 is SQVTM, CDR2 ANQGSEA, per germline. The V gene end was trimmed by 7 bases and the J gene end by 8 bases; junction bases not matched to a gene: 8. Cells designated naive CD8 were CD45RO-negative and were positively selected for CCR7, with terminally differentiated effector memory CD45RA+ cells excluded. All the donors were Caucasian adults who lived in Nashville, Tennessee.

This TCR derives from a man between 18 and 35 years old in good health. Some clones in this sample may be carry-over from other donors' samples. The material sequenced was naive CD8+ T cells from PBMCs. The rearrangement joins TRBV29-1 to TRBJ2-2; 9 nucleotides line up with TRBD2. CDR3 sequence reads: CSGAGGPVGELFF. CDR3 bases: TGCAGCGGAGCGGGAGGACCGGTAGGGGAGCTGTTTTTT.